This T cell receptor beta chain was retrieved from a study of cytomegalovirus exposure and HLA in healthy donors (dated by TCRdb to about 2017). With respect to the entire study: An earlier analysis of several hundred of the donors reported roughly 300 Gb of sequence data and approximately 120 million unique TCR beta sequences obtained from about 179 million T cells. The study used immunosequencing to profile the T cell repertoires of hundreds of subjects and linked those repertoires to cytomegalovirus serostatus. Along with the roughly 710-subject first cohort, a separate validation cohort of over a hundred different subjects was used. An earlier analysis of approximately 630 of the donors applied high-throughput TCR beta sequencing to assess whether each TCR beta V gene segment acted as functional or pseudogenic. HLA typing included class I and class II loci at four-digit resolution. In a later genetic analysis, genome-wide SNP genotypes for about three fifths of the roughly 670 donors were used, and that subset was treated as a discovery cohort. Of the approximately 400 genotyped donors, 65% to 90% fell in the genetic ancestry cluster associated with self-reported Caucasian donors. About 5 DR-DQ haplotypes were handled as single units for association and clustering, since linkage in the cohort was strong. All discovery cohort repertoires had been generated on a single sequencing platform. Among 398 genotyped donors of the cohort, an average of roughly 240,000 unique TCR beta nucleotide sequences were sequenced per donor, about a sixth of them non-productive. The study aimed to test whether signatures of past pathogen exposure could be identified by cataloging public T cell receptors. Roughly 300 gigabases of sequencing data and 80 million or so unique TCR sequences were included in an early release covering about 620 HLA-typed donors. The number of donors typed differed by locus, with about 629-640 for A, B, C, DRB1 and DQB1, 522 for DQA1, 600 to 610 for DPA1, and some 440 for DPB1. Donor age, sex, ethnicity and CMV serostatus were compiled together with the repertoire data. Rather than using new phenotypic data, the later analysis identified candidate immune exposures from TCR beta sequences and from how often those sequences occurred across donors. To predict cytomegalovirus infection status, the study brought together high-throughput TCR immunosequencing, statistical association of individual TCRs with disease status, and machine learning. In a later analysis, previously published TCR beta repertoires from 550 to 700 donors were re-analyzed and high-resolution HLA genotyping was added so that TCR occurrence patterns could be studied. What the authors observed across the whole study: V-gene and J-gene trimming of TCR beta chains was associated with a missense DCLRE1C variant in a later genetic analysis, and the association was replicated in an independent cohort. When HLA alleles, especially DR and DQ, strongly co-occurred, TCR associations were difficult to assign to individual alleles. A cluster of highly shared sequence variants was judged likely to represent a technical artifact of the sequencing pipeline. The presence/absence analyses assumed that sequencing depth was roughly uniform across donors, and that assumption may not be true. Linkage disequilibrium might explain the correlated functional status among segregating V segments, but an unknown experimental factor could not be ruled out. The study listed 164 TCR beta chains as associated with cytomegalovirus. Some IMGT-functional V segments, including TRBV6-2 and TRBV6-3, could not be distinguished by the 87-base-pair reads and were therefore excluded. Approximately 16 rarely observed V segments, including chromosome 9 orphons, were excluded from the earlier analysis of several hundred of the donors because counts were too low. Compared with equally common non-associated chains, HLA-associated TCR beta chains in a later analysis were more clonally expanded and had lower generation probabilities. A later analysis found that most CMV-associated TCR beta chains appeared HLA-restricted, with HLA associations seemingly driven largely by CMV exposure. Because HLA typing was missing for some donors at each locus, association tests included only the typed subset. A later analysis reported that several top co-occurrence clusters appeared linked to parvovirus B19, influenza, CMV and Epstein-Barr virus. In this cohort, only TCR beta chains were sequenced, and detectable features were limited by the absence of alpha or paired-chain data. Specific HLA alleles were associated with around 18,000 TCR beta sequences at a false discovery rate of 0.05 in a later analysis. While some public TCRs were present in many individuals, most TCR sequences turned up only very rarely across donors. For the cohort, immune exposure information was limited to CMV serostatus. In an earlier analysis of about 600 of the donors, most TCR beta V segments appeared in productive rearrangements about 87% or about 30% of the time, broadly matching IMGT annotations. In a later analysis, the rate of TCR association differed among HLA loci, with DRB1 alleles having the most associated TCRs and HLA-C alleles having the fewest. In vitro tests confirmed that a few of the cytomegalovirus-associated TCR beta chains recognize cytomegalovirus antigens. In both the original and validation cohorts, the classifier was reported to diagnose cytomegalovirus status with high specificity and sensitivity. The authors suggested that the approach could potentially be generalized to other disease states and immunological phenotypes. A later genetic analysis reported fewer N-insertions in productive TCRs among donors in an Asian-associated ancestry cluster than the roughly 700-donor mean. A further reported finding was that TCR beta sequences accurately predicted the HLA-A and HLA-B alleles for most subjects in the first cohort.

A note on this clone: What this receptor recognizes is not known. Nothing much larger sits one base from this clone, and base qualities are not available.

The CDR3 measures 15 amino acids from cysteine to phenylalanine. Only the CDR3 part of the read is kept: 45 bases, read in frame from the first base. As encoded in the germline V gene, CDR1 is LGHNA while CDR2 is YSLEER. The junction carries 9 bases between V and J, which are trimmed by 0 bases and 0 bases respectively. The cohort comprised around 700 healthy bone marrow donors. Cohort members were all nominally healthy when sampled, although unrecorded immune exposures were likely present. The donor was CMV seronegative and belonged to the group of several hundred seronegative cohort members. A peripheral blood sample was provided by each donor, and peripheral blood mononuclear cells were used for TCR beta sequencing. The Qiagen DNeasy Blood Extraction Kit was used to extract genomic DNA from the blood cell samples. Libraries were built with the immunoSEQ multiplex PCR assay. For the multiplex PCR, a mixture combining 60 forward primers for TCR Vbeta segments and 13 reverse primers for TCR Jbeta segments was used. The CDR3 region of rearranged TCR beta genes was amplified from genomic DNA by a multiplex PCR assay. The amplified TCR beta libraries were sequenced on the Illumina HiSeq System as 87-base-pair reads. The authors' analysis ran thus. A later analysis tallied 70 million to 100 million unique TCR beta chains across the approximately 670 repertoires, and approximately 11 million of those chains were shared by two or more donors. To remove PCR and sequencing errors, raw reads were error-corrected and collapsed into unique sequences using a nearest-neighbor algorithm that merged closely related sequences. V, D and J gene segments were assigned by aligning CDR3 sequences to IMGT reference sequences. For a sequence to be retained, a match of at least six nucleotides to both a V gene segment and a J gene segment was required. A rearrangement counted as productive if the CDR3 had no stop codons and remained in frame with V and J, and every other rearrangement counted as non-productive. Following IMGT convention, CDR3 was defined as the stretch from the second conserved V-encoded cysteine up to the conserved J-encoded phenylalanine. The earlier analysis of a few hundred of the donors excluded any sequence lacking an unambiguous match to a single V gene segment. An earlier analysis of under 750 of the donors called V segments functional above 56.7% productive rearrangements and segregating when the between-donor standard deviation exceeded 5%. A statistical classification framework was built to diagnose cytomegalovirus status from the catalog of TCR beta chain sequences. In a later analysis, V and J genes were assigned by comparing TCR nucleotide sequences against IMGT/GENE-DB human TR gene sequences. In a later analysis, CDR3 sequences and most-parsimonious VDJ recombination scenarios were assigned using the TCRdist pipeline. In a later analysis, each TCR beta chain was defined by its CDR3 amino acid sequence together with its V-gene family, and reads without a unique V-gene family were excluded. As a way to deal with suspected cross-contamination and a sequencing artifact, a later analysis dropped 500 to 700 nucleotide sequences that were highly shared and had low generation probability. In a later analysis, a clonal expansion index for each public chain was calculated from normalized within-repertoire ranks of inferred template counts. Generation probabilities in a later analysis came from a VDJ recombination model fitted to out-of-frame rearrangements, and those results were checked against IGoR. In a later analysis, hypergeometric tests were used to score TCR-TCR, TCR-HLA and TCR-CMV co-occurrence, with a repertoire-size bias correction applied to TCR pairs. To estimate false discovery rates, a later analysis permuted the HLA or CMV assignments 20 times. A later analysis grouped co-occurring TCRs with DBSCAN, adding TCRdist sequence similarity when clustering within HLA-allele-positive subsets. For co-occurrence clustering, repertoires with fewer than 30,000 or more than 120,000 public chains were excluded, along with four or five repertoires with anomalous nucleotide sharing. TCRdb retrieved this table from immuneACCESS and kept in-frame rearrangements only. Not all clones are present; in checked studies, unresolved V genes account for under half, and no reason is known for the remainder. From that table come the V and J calls and clone size; the DNA was used to work out D and trimming. The sample yields some 200,000 clones; 75% to 85% were counted once. The ten largest make up approximately 2.4% of the sample.

Here the chain combines TRBV4-3 and TRBJ2-7, with the D gene not clear enough to name. Sequencing was performed on PBMCs. The receptor comes from a woman in her fifties or sixties in good health and CMV-seronegative. Here is the DNA: TGCGCCAGCAGCCAAGAAGACACAGACTCCTACGAGCAGTACTTC. It translates as CASSQEDTDSYEQYF.